This T cell receptor (beta chain) was captured by sequencing in a study of blood T cells in healthy people across ages. Together with a sample-barcoded 5' primer, a J-beta primer mix was included in a second PCR lasting about 6 to 11 cycles. A 12-random-nucleotide template-switch adaptor tagged each cDNA molecule. TCRdb called the 5' RACE reads again in MiXCR, with one record for every CDR3 protein. There are roughly 1,500,000 distinct CDR3 sequences in the sample; 35% to 45% occur only once, and roughly 8.2% lies in the top ten. The origin of this receptor is a woman younger than 30 in good health. The specimen sequenced was blood.

DNA for the CDR3: TGTGCCAGCAGTGAATCATTTTGGGGCACAGATACGCAGTATTTT. This codes for CASSESFWGTDTQYF. The rearrangement uses TRBV6-1 and TRBJ2-3; D unclear. Germline CDR1 reads MNHNS; CDR2 reads SASEGT. The CDR3 length is 15 residues. The V end was cut by 2 bases, the J end by 1 base, with 10 bases between.